The 23 T cell receptor beta chains presented below share a single source sample, sequenced in a study of response to subunit inactivated influenza vaccine. TCRdb reprocessed the RT-PCR reads via MiXCR and lists one record per CDR3 protein. The sample carries more than 150,000 distinct CDR3 sequences, roughly 10% recorded once. The sequences come from CD8+ T cells sorted from PBMCs, collected around 25 months after vaccination. The receptor source for this set is a man in his fifties or sixties who received an inactivated influenza vaccine.

This clonotype occurred many times. The chain recombines TRBV12-3 or TRBV12-4 with TRBJ2-3; D gene ambiguous. This CDR3 comprises 16 residues. Trimming cost V 0 bases and J 2 bases, with 12 bases left between them. The CDR3 spells CASSLAQTYLTDTQYF. The CDR3 DNA sequence: TGTGCCAGCAGTTTAGCGCAGACTTACCTCACAGATACGCAGTATTTT.

The chain is built from TRBV2 and TRBJ2-7; D gene uncertain. From germline, CDR1 is SNHLY and CDR2 FYNNEI. The CDR3 covers 12 residues. Trimming shortened V by 0 bases and J by 4 bases, and 4 bases separated the two germline ends. CDR3 loop: CASSEALYEQYF. CDR3 nucleotide sequence: TGTGCCAGCAGTGAAGCGCTTTACGAGCAGTACTTC. Together with reference TRBV2 and TRBJ2-7, the CDR3 gives the full variable domain: EPEVTQTPSHQVTQMGQEVILRCVPISNHLYFYWYRQILGQKVEFLVSFYNNEISEKSEIFDDQFSVERPDGSNFTLKIRSTKLEDSAMYFCASSEALYEQYFGPGTRLTVT.

V and J are TRBV4-1 and TRBJ1-5, with 9 positions matching TRBD1. The CDR3 has 15 amino acids. Germline CDR1 reads MGHRA; CDR2 reads YSYEKL. V lost 0 bases to trimming and J lost 6 bases; unmatched junction nucleotides: 3. CDR3 protein: CASSQDEGQGQPQHF. In DNA, the CDR3 is TGCGCCAGCAGCCAAGACGAGGGACAGGGTCAGCCCCAGCATTTT.

In its sample, this clonotype was seen a few times. V gene TRBV13 combines with J gene TRBJ2-2; D not resolved. CDR1 is PRHDT and CDR2 is FYEKMQ in the germline V gene (reference sequence). V shed 5 bases and J shed 6 bases, with 10 bases lying between them. The CDR3 is 13 residues long. For the CDR3, the DNA is TGTGCCAGCAGCCCGGACCTCTCCGGGGAGCTGTTTTTT. This gives the protein CASSPDLSGELFF.

There are a few counts of this clonotype. The chain employs TRBV12-3 or TRBV12-4 and TRBJ2-7; D is tentatively TRBD1 or TRBD2 (6 bases each). This CDR3 is 11 amino acids long. The ends were cut back, 8 bases at V and 6 bases at J, with 11 bases in the middle. The CDR3 nucleotides are TGTGCCAGCGGGGGGCCCCCCGAGCAGTACTTC. This translates into CASGGPPEQYF.

This clonotype was found many times. This rearrangement joins TRBV2 to TRBJ2-1; TRBD1 aligns across 9 bases. Germline lookup yields CDR1 SNHLY and CDR2 FYNNEI. The CDR3 covers 15 residues. V lost 9 bases, J lost 5 bases, and 11 bases stayed unmatched. The CDR3 reads CASQSRDRADNEQFF. As DNA, the CDR3 is TGTGCCAGTCAGTCCCGGGACAGGGCTGACAATGAGCAGTTCTTC.

This clonotype showed up just a few times. The rearrangement joins TRBV10-3 to TRBJ2-2, with D perhaps matching TRBD2 (6 bases). The CDR3 sequence is 14 residues long. Trimming pared 9 bases from V and 0 bases from J, leaving 11 bases between. Germline loops: CDR1 ENHRY, CDR2 SYGVKD. The CDR3 region has the DNA TGTGCCATTCAGCGGGTCTCGAACACCGGGGAGCTGTTTTTT. Translation gives CAIQRVSNTGELFF.

This clonotype came up many times. CDR3 sequence (DNA): TGTGCCAGCAGCCTAGGGCCCTTCGCCTACGAGCAGTACTTC. It codes for CASSLGPFAYEQYF. The V call is TRBV7-8, the J call TRBJ2-7; no firm D call. Between the trimmed V and J ends, which lost 5 bases and 2 bases, there was a span of 13 bases. From germline, CDR1 is SGHVS and CDR2 FQNEAQ. The CDR3 runs 14 residues.

The chain carries TRBV4-1 and TRBJ2-7, with 9 positions matching TRBD1. The CDR3 covers 16 residues. The J segment lost 0 bases and the V segment lost 1 base, leaving 4 bases of the junction unmatched. The germline V gene encodes CDR1 MGHRA and CDR2 YSYEKL. The CDR3 loop reads CASSQADRGFSYEQYF. In nucleotides, the CDR3 is TGCGCCAGCAGCCAAGCCGACAGGGGGTTCTCCTACGAGCAGTACTTC.

The V call is TRBV6-4, the J call TRBJ2-7; no clear D gene. The CDR3 has 16 residues. Germline V gives CDR1 MRHNA, CDR2 SNTAGT. With 0 bases removed from V and 6 bases from J, the gap between germline ends came to 18 bases. CDR3 DNA: TGTGCCAGCAGTGACTCGACGCCACAAAACCGCTCCGAGCAGTACTTC. It codes for CASSDSTPQNRSEQYF.

This clonotype was recorded many times. The chain couples TRBV4-3 to TRBJ2-6, with TRBD2 as a possible D gene (5 bases). The CDR3 totals 18 residues. Trimming took 0 bases from V and 0 from J, leaving 12 bases between them. Germline V CDR1 and CDR2: LGHNA, YSLEER. As DNA, the CDR3 is TGCGCCAGCAGCCAAGAAAGAGAGCGGACCTCTGGGGCCAACGTCCTGACTTTC. As protein: CASSQERERTSGANVLTF.

This clonotype was observed a few times. The V gene is TRBV20-1, the J gene TRBJ2-3; no definite D call. Trimming stripped 4 bases from V and 0 bases from J, with 5 bases between. This CDR3 comprises 12 residues. CDR1 and CDR2 (germline): DFQATT, SNEGSKA (reference sequence). The CDR3 sequence is CSAIDSTDTQYF. CDR3 DNA: TGCAGTGCTATAGATAGCACAGATACGCAGTATTTT.

CDR3 coding DNA: TGTGCCAGCAGCTTGGCCCCCCAGGGGCCCCAGCATTTT. Its protein is CASSLAPQGPQHF. This chain uses TRBV7-9 with TRBJ1-5; perhaps TRBD1 as D (5 bases). CDR3 size: 13 residues. In germline, CDR1 is SEHNR, CDR2 FQNEAQ (reference sequence). Trimming took 3 bases from V and 9 from J, leaving 12 bases between them.

This clonotype came up a few times. This sequence joins TRBV11-3 and TRBJ2-2, with unresolved D. The CDR3 runs 18 residues. V dropped 1 base and J dropped 2 bases, with 17 bases sitting between them. The germline V gene encodes CDR1 SGHNT and CDR2 YENEEA. The CDR3 is CASSLVSYGLENTGELFF. The CDR3 nucleotides are TGTGCCAGCAGCTTAGTTAGTTACGGGCTTGAAAACACCGGGGAGCTGTTTTTT. Variable domain in full (rest from reference TRBV11-3 and TRBJ2-2): EAGVVQSPRYKIIEKKQPVAFWCNPISGHNTLYWYLQNLGQGPELLIRYENEEAVDDSQLPKDRFSAERLKGVDSTLKIQPAELGDSAVYLCASSLVSYGLENTGELFFGEGSRLTVL.

The chain employs TRBV4-1 and TRBJ2-2, with D tentatively TRBD1 (5 bases). The CDR3 consists of 14 residues. CDR1 and CDR2 (germline): MGHRA, YSYEKL. Trimming pared 4 bases from V and 2 bases from J, leaving 8 bases between. The CDR3 DNA sequence: TGCGCCAGCAGCCGACAGATTAACACCGGGGAGCTGTTTTTT. Amino acid sequence: CASSRQINTGELFF.

The chain combines TRBV27 with TRBJ2-5, with 9 bases that match TRBD2. The V gene end was trimmed by 5 bases and the J gene end by 4 bases; junction bases not matched to a gene: 14. Germline values: CDR1 MNHEY, CDR2 SMNVEV (reference sequence). This CDR3 is 17 amino acids long. This chain's CDR3 is CASSPRPIKREAETQYF. Here the CDR3 DNA reads TGTGCCAGCAGTCCTCGGCCGATTAAGCGGGAGGCAGAGACCCAGTACTTC.

The rearrangement links TRBV4-3 to TRBJ2-4, with TRBD2 identical over 10 bases. The germline V gene encodes CDR1 LGHNA and CDR2 YSLEER. The CDR3 runs to 18 residues. J gave up 7 bases and V 1 base, and 13 bases lay outside the gene matches. The CDR3 bases are TGCGCCAGCAGCCAAGTTGGCTCTAGCGGGGGCCCGGGGAACATTCAGTACTTC. Protein product: CASSQVGSSGGPGNIQYF.

V gene TRBV3-1 combines with J gene TRBJ2-7; no definite D call. This CDR3 contains 14 residues. The ends were cut back, 2 bases at V and 3 bases at J, with 11 bases in the middle. Germline V gives CDR1 LGHDT, CDR2 YNNKEL (reference sequence). CDR3 in DNA: TGTGCCAGCAGCCAAATAGCCACACACTACGAGCAGTACTTC. Translating gives CASSQIATHYEQYF.

Only a few counts were recorded for this clonotype. The J gene is TRBJ2-7, the V gene TRBV28; no firm D call. This CDR3 is built from 15 residues. Trimming pared 3 bases from V and 3 bases from J, leaving 15 bases between. CDR1 is MDHEN and CDR2 is SYDVKM in the germline V gene. The CDR3 here is CASSFFSQSRYEQYF. CDR3 DNA: TGTGCCAGCAGTTTCTTTTCCCAGTCTCGCTACGAGCAGTACTTC.

This clonotype was found a few times. The rearrangement uses TRBV9 and TRBJ2-3; D assignment may be TRBD1 or TRBD2 (6 bases each). Germline V CDR1 and CDR2: SGDLS, YYNGEE. CDR3 length: 15 residues. Trimming took 0 bases from V and 3 from J, leaving 11 bases between them. The CDR3 here is CASSVAGGGTDTQYF. CDR3 coding DNA: TGTGCCAGCAGCGTAGCCGGGGGCGGAACAGATACGCAGTATTTT.

The rearrangement uses TRBV12-3 or TRBV12-4 and TRBJ2-1; 12 bases agree with TRBD2. The V gene end was trimmed by 6 bases and the J gene end by 9 bases; junction bases not matched to a gene: 12. This CDR3 has 16 residues. CDR3: CASSRRTSGKVGEQFF. The CDR3 DNA follows: TGTGCCAGCAGCAGAAGGACTAGCGGGAAAGTAGGTGAGCAGTTCTTC.

This clonotype was found many times. J is TRBJ1-2 and V is TRBV12-3 or TRBV12-4; 11 positions agree with TRBD1. Trimming cost V 3 bases and J 8 bases; bases outside gene matches: 2. The CDR3 contains 13 residues. Written as DNA, the CDR3 is TGTGCCAGCAGTTTGGGGACAGGGGGGGGCTACACCTTC. Translation: CASSLGTGGGYTF.

V gene TRBV6-5 combines with J gene TRBJ2-1; 7 positions match TRBD2. The CDR3 is 16 residues long. V gave up 3 bases and J gave up 1 base; unmatched junction bases: 6. Per the germline V gene, CDR1 is MNHEY and CDR2 is SVGAGI. CDR3 sequence: CASSYSGGGSYNEQFF. Written as DNA, the CDR3 is TGTGCCAGCAGTTATAGTGGGGGGGGGTCCTACAATGAGCAGTTCTTC.